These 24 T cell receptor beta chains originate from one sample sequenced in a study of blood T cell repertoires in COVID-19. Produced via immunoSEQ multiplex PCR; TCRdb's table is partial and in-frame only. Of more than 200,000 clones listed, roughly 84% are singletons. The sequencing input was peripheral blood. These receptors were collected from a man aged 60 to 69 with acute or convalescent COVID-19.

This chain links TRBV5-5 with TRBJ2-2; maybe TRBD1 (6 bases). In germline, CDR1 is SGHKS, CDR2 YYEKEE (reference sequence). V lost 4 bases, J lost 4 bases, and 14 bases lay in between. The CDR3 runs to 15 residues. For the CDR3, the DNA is TGTGCCAGCAGCGGAAGGGCAGGGGTCACCGGGGAGCTGTTTTTT. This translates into CASSGRAGVTGELFF.

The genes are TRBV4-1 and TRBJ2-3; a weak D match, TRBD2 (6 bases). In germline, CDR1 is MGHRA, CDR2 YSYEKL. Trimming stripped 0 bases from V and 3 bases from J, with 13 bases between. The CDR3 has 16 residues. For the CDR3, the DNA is TGCGCCAGCAGCCAAGATCACGGGGGTGGGACAGATACGCAGTATTTT. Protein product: CASSQDHGGGTDTQYF.

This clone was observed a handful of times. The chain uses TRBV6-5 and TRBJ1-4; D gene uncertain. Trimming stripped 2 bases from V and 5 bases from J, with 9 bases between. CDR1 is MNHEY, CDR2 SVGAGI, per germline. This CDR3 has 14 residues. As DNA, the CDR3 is TGTGCCAGCAGTTACGGAGGGCGCAATGAAAAACTGTTTTTT. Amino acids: CASSYGGRNEKLFF.

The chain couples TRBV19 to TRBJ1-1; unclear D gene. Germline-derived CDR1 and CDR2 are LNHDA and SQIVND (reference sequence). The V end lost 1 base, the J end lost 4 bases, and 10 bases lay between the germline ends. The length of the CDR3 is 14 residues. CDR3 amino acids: CASSIVEYGTEAFF. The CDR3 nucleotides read TGTGCCAGTAGTATAGTGGAGTATGGCACTGAAGCTTTCTTT.

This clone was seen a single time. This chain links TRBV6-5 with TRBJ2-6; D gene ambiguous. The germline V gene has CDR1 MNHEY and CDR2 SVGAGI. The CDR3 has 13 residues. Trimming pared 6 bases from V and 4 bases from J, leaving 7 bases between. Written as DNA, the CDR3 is TGTGCCAGCAGCACCGGGGGGGCCAACGTCCTGACTTTC. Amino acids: CASSTGGANVLTF.

DNA of the CDR3: TGTGCCATCAGTGGTCCCGGGGCGCAGGGGGGAAACACCATATATTTT. Protein product: CAISGPGAQGGNTIYF. The chain recombines TRBV10-3 with TRBJ1-3; D may be TRBD1 (6 bases). The V end lost 4 bases, the J end lost 4 bases, and 17 bases lay between the germline ends. From germline, CDR1 is ENHRY and CDR2 SYGVKD. The CDR3 has 16 amino acids.

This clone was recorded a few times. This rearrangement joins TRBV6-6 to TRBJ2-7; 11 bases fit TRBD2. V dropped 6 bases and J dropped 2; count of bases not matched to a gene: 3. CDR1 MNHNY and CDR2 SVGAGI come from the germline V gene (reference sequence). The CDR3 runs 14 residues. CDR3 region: CASSRLAGTYEQYF. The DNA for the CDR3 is TGTGCCAGCAGCCGACTAGCGGGAACCTACGAGCAGTACTTC.

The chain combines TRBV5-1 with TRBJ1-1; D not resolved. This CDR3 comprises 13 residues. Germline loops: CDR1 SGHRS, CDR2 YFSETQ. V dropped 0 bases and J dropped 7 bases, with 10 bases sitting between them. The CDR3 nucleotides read TGCGCCAGCAGCTTGGCCGGACTAAGTGAAGCTTTCTTT. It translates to CASSLAGLSEAFF.

CDR3 amino acids: CAIRETGGTEAFF. Here the CDR3 DNA reads TGTGCCATCAGGGAGACCGGGGGGACTGAAGCTTTCTTT. This rearrangement joins TRBV10-3 to TRBJ1-1, with D tentatively TRBD1 (5 bases). Germline loops: CDR1 ENHRY, CDR2 SYGVKD. V lost 6 bases and J lost 5, with 13 bases in between. The CDR3 runs 13 residues.

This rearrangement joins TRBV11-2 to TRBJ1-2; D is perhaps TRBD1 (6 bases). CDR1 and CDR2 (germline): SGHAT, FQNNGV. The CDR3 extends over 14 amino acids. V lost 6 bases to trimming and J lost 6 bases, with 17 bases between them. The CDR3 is CASRTVGQINGYTF. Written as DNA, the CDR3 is TGTGCCAGCAGAACCGTAGGACAGATTAATGGCTACACCTTC.

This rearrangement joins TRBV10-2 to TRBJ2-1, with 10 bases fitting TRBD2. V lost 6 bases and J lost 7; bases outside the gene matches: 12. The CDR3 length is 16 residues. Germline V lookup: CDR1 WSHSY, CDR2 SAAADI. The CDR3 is CASRRSLAGAGNEQFF. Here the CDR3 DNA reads TGCGCCAGCAGACGCTCTCTAGCGGGAGCTGGGAATGAGCAGTTCTTC.

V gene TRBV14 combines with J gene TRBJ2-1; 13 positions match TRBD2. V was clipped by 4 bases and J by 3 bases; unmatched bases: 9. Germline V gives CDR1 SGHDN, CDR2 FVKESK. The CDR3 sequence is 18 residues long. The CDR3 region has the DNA TGTGCCAGCAGCCCGGAGGGACTAGCGGGATGGGACTACAATGAGCAGTTCTTC. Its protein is CASSPEGLAGWDYNEQFF.

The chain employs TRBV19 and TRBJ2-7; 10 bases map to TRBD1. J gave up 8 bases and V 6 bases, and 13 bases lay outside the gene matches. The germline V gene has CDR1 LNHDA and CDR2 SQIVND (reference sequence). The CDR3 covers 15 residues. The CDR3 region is CASRTKGQGSDKQYF. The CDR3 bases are TGTGCCAGTAGAACCAAGGGACAGGGGTCTGACAAGCAGTACTTC.

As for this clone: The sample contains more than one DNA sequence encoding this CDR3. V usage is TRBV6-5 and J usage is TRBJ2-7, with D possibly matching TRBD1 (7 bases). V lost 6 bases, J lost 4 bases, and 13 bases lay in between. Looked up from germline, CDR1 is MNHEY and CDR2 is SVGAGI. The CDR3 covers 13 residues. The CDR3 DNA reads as TGTGCCAGCAGCAACAGGGGACTTTACGAGCAGTACTTC. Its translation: CASSNRGLYEQYF.

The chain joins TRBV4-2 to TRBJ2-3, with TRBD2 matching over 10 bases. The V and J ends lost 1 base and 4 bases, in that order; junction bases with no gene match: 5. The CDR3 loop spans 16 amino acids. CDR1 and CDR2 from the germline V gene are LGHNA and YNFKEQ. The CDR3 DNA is TGTGCCAGCAGCCAAGCAGTAGCGGGAGGATCAGATACGCAGTATTTT. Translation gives CASSQAVAGGSDTQYF.

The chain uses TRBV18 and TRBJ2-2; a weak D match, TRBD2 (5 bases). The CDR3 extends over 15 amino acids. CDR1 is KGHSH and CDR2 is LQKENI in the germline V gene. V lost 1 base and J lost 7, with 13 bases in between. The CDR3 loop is CASSPLGVQGGELFF. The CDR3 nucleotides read TGTGCCAGCTCACCACTCGGGGTACAAGGCGGGGAGCTGTTTTTT.

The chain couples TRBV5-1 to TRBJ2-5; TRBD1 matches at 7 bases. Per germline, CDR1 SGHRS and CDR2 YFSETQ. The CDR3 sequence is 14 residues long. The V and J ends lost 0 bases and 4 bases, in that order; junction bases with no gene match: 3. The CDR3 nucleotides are TGCGCCAGCAGCTTGGGACAGGGAATAGAGACCCAGTACTTC. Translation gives CASSLGQGIETQYF.

The CDR3 DNA sequence: TGTGCCAGCAGCCCCACCGGGACAGGGAACTATGGCTACACCTTC. It yields the protein CASSPTGTGNYGYTF. V and J are TRBV7-9 and TRBJ1-2; 9 bases are a match to TRBD1. Per the germline V gene, CDR1 is SEHNR and CDR2 is FQNEAQ (reference sequence). The CDR3 spans 15 residues. The V gene end was trimmed by 5 bases and the J gene end by 2 bases; junction bases not matched to a gene: 6.

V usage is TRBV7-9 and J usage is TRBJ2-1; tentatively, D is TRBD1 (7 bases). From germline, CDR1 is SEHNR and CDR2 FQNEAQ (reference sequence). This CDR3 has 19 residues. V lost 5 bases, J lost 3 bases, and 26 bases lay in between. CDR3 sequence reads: CASSLGGGDPRLYYNEQFF. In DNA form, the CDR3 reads TGTGCCAGCAGCCTAGGGGGCGGGGACCCACGGCTTTACTACAATGAGCAGTTCTTC.

The CDR3 region is CASGQGYETQYF. The CDR3 region has the DNA TGTGCCAGTGGGCAGGGGTATGAGACCCAGTACTTC. J is TRBJ2-5 and V is TRBV19; D is perhaps TRBD1 (6 bases). The CDR3 consists of 12 residues. Germline V gene sequence: CDR1 LNHDA, CDR2 SQIVND (reference sequence). Trimming shortened V by 8 bases and J by 5 bases, and 12 bases separated the two germline ends. The full variable domain, with the rest looked up from reference TRBV19 and TRBJ2-5, is DGGITQSPKYLFRKEGQNVTLSCEQNLNHDAMYWYRQDPGQGLRLIYYSQIVNDFQKGDIAEGYSVSREKKESFPLTVTSAQKNPTAFYLCASGQGYETQYFGPGTRLLVL.

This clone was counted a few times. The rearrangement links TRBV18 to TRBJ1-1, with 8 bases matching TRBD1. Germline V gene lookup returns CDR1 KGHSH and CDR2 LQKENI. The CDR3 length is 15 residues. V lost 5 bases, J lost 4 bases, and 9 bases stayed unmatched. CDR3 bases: TGTGCCAGCTCATTTCAGGGGGCGTTGGGCACTGAAGCTTTCTTT. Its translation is CASSFQGALGTEAFF.

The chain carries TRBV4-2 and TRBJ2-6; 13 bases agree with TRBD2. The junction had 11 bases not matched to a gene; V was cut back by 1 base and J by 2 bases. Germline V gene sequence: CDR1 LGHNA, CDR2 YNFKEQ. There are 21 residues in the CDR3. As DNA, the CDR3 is TGTGCCAGCAGCCAAGCTTCTCTCGGGACTAGCGGGGCGGCTGGGGCCAACGTCCTGACTTTC. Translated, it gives CASSQASLGTSGAAGANVLTF.

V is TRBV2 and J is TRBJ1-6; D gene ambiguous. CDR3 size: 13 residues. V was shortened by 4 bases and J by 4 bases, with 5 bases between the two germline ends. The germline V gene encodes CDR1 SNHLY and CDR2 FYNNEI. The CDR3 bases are TGTGCCAGCAGTGGGACTTATAATTCACCCCTCCACTTT. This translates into CASSGTYNSPLHF.

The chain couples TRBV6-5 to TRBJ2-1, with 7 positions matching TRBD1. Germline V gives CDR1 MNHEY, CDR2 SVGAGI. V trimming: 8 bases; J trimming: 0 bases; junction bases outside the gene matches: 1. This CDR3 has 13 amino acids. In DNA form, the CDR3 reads TGTGCCAGCGGACAGGACTCCTACAATGAGCAGTTCTTC. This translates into CASGQDSYNEQFF.